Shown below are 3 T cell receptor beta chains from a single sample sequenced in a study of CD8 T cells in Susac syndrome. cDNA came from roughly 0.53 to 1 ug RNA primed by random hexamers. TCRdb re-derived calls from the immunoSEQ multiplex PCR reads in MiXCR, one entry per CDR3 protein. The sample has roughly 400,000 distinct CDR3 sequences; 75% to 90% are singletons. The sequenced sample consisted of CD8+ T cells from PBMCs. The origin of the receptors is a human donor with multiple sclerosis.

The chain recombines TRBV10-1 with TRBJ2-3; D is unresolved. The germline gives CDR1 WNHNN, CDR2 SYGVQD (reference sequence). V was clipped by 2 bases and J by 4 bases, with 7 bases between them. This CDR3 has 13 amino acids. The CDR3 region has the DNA TGCGCCAGCAGTGAGCGGGCGTCAGATACGCAGTATTTT. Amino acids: CASSERASDTQYF.

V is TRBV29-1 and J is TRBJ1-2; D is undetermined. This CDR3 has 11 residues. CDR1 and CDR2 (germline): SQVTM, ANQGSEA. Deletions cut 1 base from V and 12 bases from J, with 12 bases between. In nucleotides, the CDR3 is TGCAGCGTTGAAGGATCCCCGGGTCACACCTTC. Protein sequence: CSVEGSPGHTF.

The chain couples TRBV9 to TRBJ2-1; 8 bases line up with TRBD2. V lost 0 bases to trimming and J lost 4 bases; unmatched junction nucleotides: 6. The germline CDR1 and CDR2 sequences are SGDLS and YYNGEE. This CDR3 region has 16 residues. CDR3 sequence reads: CASSVVAGGSYNEQFF. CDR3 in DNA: TGTGCCAGCAGCGTAGTTGCGGGAGGATCATACAATGAGCAGTTCTTC.